These 2 T cell receptor beta chains share one sample of origin, sequenced in a study of tumour-infiltrating T cells in Burkitt lymphoma. The data were produced by immunoSEQ multiplex PCR, yet TCRdb's version contains in-frame clones alone and is incomplete. The data contain 4,000 or so clones, roughly 17% of them singletons. Sequencing was performed on tumor tissue. The receptors were sampled from a human donor with diffuse large B-cell lymphoma. Some clones in this sample may be carry-over from other donors' samples.

This clone was picked up a small number of times. The chain employs TRBV2 and TRBJ2-1, with D possibly being TRBD1 (6 bases). This CDR3 region has 13 residues. Deletions cut 7 bases from V and 7 bases from J, with 14 bases between. The germline V gene has CDR1 SNHLY and CDR2 FYNNEI. The CDR3 reads CASTPDRSNEQFF. CDR3 in DNA: TGTGCCAGCACCCCGGACAGAAGTAATGAGCAGTTCTTC.

This chain uses TRBV6-5 with TRBJ1-5, with 9 bases matching TRBD1. This CDR3 spans 14 amino acids. Trimming removed 6 bases from V and 3 bases from J; junction bases left unmatched: 3. CDR1 MNHEY and CDR2 SVGAGI come from the germline V gene. CDR3: CASRRTGDNQPQHF. The CDR3 DNA sequence: TGTGCCAGCAGGCGGACAGGGGACAATCAGCCCCAGCATTTT.